Listed here are 5 T cell receptor beta chains from one sample, sequenced in a study of blood T cells in healthy people across ages. Through a sample-barcoded 5' primer and a J-beta primer mix, a second PCR was run for roughly 6 to 12 cycles. Each CDR3 protein gets one entry after TCRdb re-called the 5' RACE reads with MiXCR. The table has about 1.8 million distinct CDR3 sequences, about 50% seen once. The sample was blood. Every receptor here comes from a middle-aged woman in good health.

This sequence joins TRBV20-1 and TRBJ1-5, with D tentatively TRBD1 (5 bases). CDR1 and CDR2 (germline): DFQATT, SNEGSKA (reference sequence). The CDR3 has 13 amino acids. The CDR3 loop is CGTRDGRDQPQHF. The CDR3 coding sequence is TGCGGTACGAGGGACGGCCGGGATCAGCCCCAGCATTTT.

The chain couples TRBV29-1 to TRBJ2-3; no firm D call. The V gene's germline CDR1 is SQVTM and CDR2 ANQGSEA. CDR3 length equals 13 residues. Trimming cost V 4 bases and J 9 bases, with 17 bases left between them. The CDR3 spells CSVVRAVAETQYF. CDR3 nucleotides: TGCAGCGTTGTCCGCGCCGTTGCCGAGACGCAGTATTTT.

DNA of the CDR3: TGTGCCAGCAGTGAAAGGGTTTACAATGAGCAGTTCTTC. This encodes CASSERVYNEQFF. The chain links TRBV12-3 or TRBV12-4 to TRBJ2-1, with D uncertain. The length of the CDR3 is 13 residues. Between the trimmed V and J ends, which lost 5 bases and 4 bases, there was a span of 9 bases.

This clonotype was found a few times. The chain joins TRBV9 to TRBJ2-7; the D is unclear. The CDR3 loop spans 14 amino acids. In germline, CDR1 is SGDLS, CDR2 YYNGEE. The ends were cut back, 2 bases at V and 6 bases at J, with 15 bases in the middle. CDR3 in DNA: TGTGCCAGCAGCGTGGGTCCCAACCCTCGCGAGCAGTACTTC. Translating gives CASSVGPNPREQYF.

This clonotype was counted once. The chain has TRBV7-2 and TRBJ1-6; D is undetermined. V lost 1 base, J lost 9 bases, and 7 bases lay in between. The germline CDR1 and CDR2 sequences are SGHTA and FQGNSA. The CDR3 spans 13 residues. The CDR3 sequence: CASSLDGVSPLHF. In nucleotides, the CDR3 is TGTGCCAGCAGCTTAGACGGCGTTTCACCCCTCCACTTT.